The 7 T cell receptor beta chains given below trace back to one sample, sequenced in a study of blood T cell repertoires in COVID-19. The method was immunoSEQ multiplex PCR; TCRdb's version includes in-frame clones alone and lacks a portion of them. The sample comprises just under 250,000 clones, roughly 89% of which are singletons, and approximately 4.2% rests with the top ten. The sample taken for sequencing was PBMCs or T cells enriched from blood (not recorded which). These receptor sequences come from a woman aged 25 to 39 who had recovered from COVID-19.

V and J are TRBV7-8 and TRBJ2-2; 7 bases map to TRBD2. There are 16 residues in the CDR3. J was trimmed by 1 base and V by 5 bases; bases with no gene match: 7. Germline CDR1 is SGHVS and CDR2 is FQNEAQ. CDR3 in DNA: TGTGCCAGCAGCGCCCGACTAGCCCTGAACACCGGGGAGCTGTTTTTT. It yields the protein CASSARLALNTGELFF.

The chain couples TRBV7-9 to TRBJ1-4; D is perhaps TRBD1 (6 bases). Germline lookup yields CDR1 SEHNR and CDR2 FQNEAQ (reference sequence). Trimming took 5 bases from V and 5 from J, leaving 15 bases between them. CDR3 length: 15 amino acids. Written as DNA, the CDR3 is TGTGCCAGCAGCGGGTCAGGACAGAGGAATGAAAAACTGTTTTTT. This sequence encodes CASSGSGQRNEKLFF.

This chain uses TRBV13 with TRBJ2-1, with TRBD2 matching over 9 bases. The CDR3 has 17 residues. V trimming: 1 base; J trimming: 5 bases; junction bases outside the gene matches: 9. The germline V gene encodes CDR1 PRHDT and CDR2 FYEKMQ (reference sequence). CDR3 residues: CASSLVGREGRNNEQFF. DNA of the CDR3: TGTGCCAGCAGCTTAGTAGGGCGGGAGGGCCGTAACAATGAGCAGTTCTTC.

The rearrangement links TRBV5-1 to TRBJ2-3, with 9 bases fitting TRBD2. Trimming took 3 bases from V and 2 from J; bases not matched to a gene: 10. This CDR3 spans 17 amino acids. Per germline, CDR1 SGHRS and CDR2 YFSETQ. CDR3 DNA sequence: TGCGCCAGCAGCTCGCCCCTCGCGGGAGGGACCACAGATACGCAGTATTTT. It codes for CASSSPLAGGTTDTQYF.

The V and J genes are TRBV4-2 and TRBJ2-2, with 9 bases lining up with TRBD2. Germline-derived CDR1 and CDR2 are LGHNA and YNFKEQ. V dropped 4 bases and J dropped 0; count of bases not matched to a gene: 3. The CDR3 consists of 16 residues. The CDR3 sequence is CASSPGLATNTGELFF. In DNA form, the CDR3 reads TGTGCCAGCAGCCCCGGACTAGCGACGAACACCGGGGAGCTGTTTTTT.

The CDR3 protein is CASSTRNSNQPQHF. The CDR3 coding sequence is TGCGCCAGCTCCACGCGTAATAGCAATCAGCCCCAGCATTTT. The chain has TRBV4-1 and TRBJ1-5; D not certain. CDR1 is MGHRA and CDR2 is YSYEKL in the germline V gene. The germline V and J ends were trimmed by 8 bases and 0 bases, with 11 bases remaining between them. CDR3 length: 14 amino acids.

This chain's CDR3 is CASSLVSVNEQFF. The CDR3 DNA sequence: TGTGCCAGCAGCTTAGTGTCAGTCAATGAGCAGTTCTTC. J is TRBJ2-1 and V is TRBV7-9; D gene unclear. Germline V gives CDR1 SEHNR, CDR2 FQNEAQ (reference sequence). This CDR3 is 13 amino acids long. Trimming pared 1 base from V and 6 bases from J, leaving 7 bases between.